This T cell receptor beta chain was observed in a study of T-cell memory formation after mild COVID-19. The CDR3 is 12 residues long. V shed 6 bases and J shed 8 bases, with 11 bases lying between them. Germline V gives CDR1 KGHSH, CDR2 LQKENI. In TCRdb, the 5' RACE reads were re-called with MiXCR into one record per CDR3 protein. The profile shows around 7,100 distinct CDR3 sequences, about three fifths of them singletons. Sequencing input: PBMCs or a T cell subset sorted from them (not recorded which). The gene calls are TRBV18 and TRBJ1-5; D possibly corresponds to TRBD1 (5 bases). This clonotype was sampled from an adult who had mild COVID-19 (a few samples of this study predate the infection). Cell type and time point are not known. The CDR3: CASSEPREPQHF. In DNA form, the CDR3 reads TGTGCCAGCTCGGAGCCCAGGGAGCCCCAGCATTTT.